This is a list of T cell receptor beta chains from one sample in a study of blood T cells in healthy people across ages. TCRdb analysed the 5' RACE reads with MiXCR anew, one entry per CDR3 protein. The sample has 650,000 to 1,000,000 distinct CDR3 sequences, under 40% seen once. The sample comprised blood. The receptor set was obtained from a man in his late teens or twenties in good health. Each CDR3 is given without its conserved first and last residue.

cdr3_length j_call v_call cdr3_aa
11 TRBJ2-3 TRBV6-1 ASSGGYTDTQY
12 TRBJ2-3 TRBV29-1 SVEGRGSPDTQY
14 TRBJ2-2 TRBV5-1 ASSLNGERNTGELF
12 TRBJ2-5 TRBV4-1 ASSRTTWEETQY
9 TRBJ1-1 TRBV29-1 SVVKNTEAF
14 TRBJ2-3 TRBV24-1 ATSVTGQGWADTQY
12 . TRBV12-3/TRBV12-4 ASSYMGLTGEQY
14 TRBJ2-4 TRBV6-4 ASSDPIRVSKNIQY
11 TRBJ2-7 TRBV5-6 ASSRPGGYEQY
12 . TRBV6-2/TRBV6-3 ASSFSGTQETQF
14 TRBJ2-3 TRBV3-1 ASSQDNRDSTDTQY
12 TRBJ1-4 TRBV14 ASSPGGFDEKLF
13 TRBJ2-1 TRBV12-3/TRBV12-4 ASSRMGQGYNEQF
17 TRBJ2-5 TRBV4-3 ASSQENTGIGTGQGTQY
13 TRBJ1-6 TRBV20-1 SARVMGQNNSPLH
13 TRBJ2-3 TRBV20-1 SARASGGLADTQY
13 TRBJ1-6 TRBV20-1 SARDIGAGNSPLH
13 TRBJ2-7 TRBV20-1 SARAQRQGGYEQY
9 TRBJ2-7 TRBV20-1 SAQLNYEQY
12 TRBJ2-2 TRBV5-1 ASSMAGRTGELF
11 TRBJ1-2 TRBV9 ASSVGLDYGYT
9 TRBJ2-3 TRBV6-1 ASSEWDVGY
11 TRBJ2-3 TRBV14 ASSRRGQDTQY
14 TRBJ1-2 TRBV13 ASSGSGTADNYGYT
10 TRBJ1-2 TRBV11-2 SSSSRTDGYT
12 TRBJ2-3 TRBV6-5 ASSYQGAGDTQY
12 TRBJ2-3 TRBV29-1 SVALLAGQDTQY
14 TRBJ2-3 TRBV3-1 ASSQTPGFRTDTQY
14 TRBJ1-2 TRBV2 ASSETRDRVGYGYT
14 TRBJ2-3 TRBV4-2 ASSQETGGNTDTQY
13 TRBJ2-1 TRBV5-5 ASSLEGVPYNEQF
10 TRBJ2-7 TRBV6-6 ASSEGYNEQY
13 TRBJ2-6 TRBV10-3 AISRTGTGANVLT
13 TRBJ2-1 TRBV6-2/TRBV6-3 ASIPGLAGGNEQF
12 TRBJ1-6 TRBV20-1 SATLQGGGSPLH
16 TRBJ1-2 TRBV20-1 SANIPGAVVQGAGGYT
15 TRBJ2-1 TRBV5-1 ASSSLPRGLAGGQQF
13 TRBJ1-2 TRBV5-5 ASSLSQVLLNGYT
13 TRBJ1-4 TRBV6-6 ASSYSGGLGEKLF
14 TRBJ2-1 TRBV29-1 SVGSSGGRSYNEQF
14 TRBJ1-1 TRBV5-1 ASFGTGTFGNTEAF
9 TRBJ2-3 TRBV29-1 SASSEATQY
13 TRBJ1-2 TRBV4-1 ASSSKTGGLRGYT
13 TRBJ2-3 TRBV12-3/TRBV12-4 ASSLSQGAADTQY
14 TRBJ2-7 TRBV10-3 AISEGTAGRSYEQY
14 TRBJ2-1 TRBV7-2 ASSSLGTSASLWQF
12 TRBJ1-5 TRBV9 ASSEGTSNQPQH
11 TRBJ2-6 TRBV28 AIRESGANVPT
12 TRBJ2-7 TRBV12-3/TRBV12-4 ASSHLPASYEQY
11 TRBJ1-2 TRBV12-3/TRBV12-4 ASSRTASYGYT
13 TRBJ2-3 TRBV5-5 ASSPVGGGTDTQY
12 TRBJ2-7 TRBV5-5 ASSFQTGSYEQY
12 TRBJ2-1 TRBV12-3/TRBV12-4 ASRRAGGRNEQF
11 TRBJ1-1 TRBV10-3 AISWTGNTEAF